This T cell receptor beta chain was sequenced during a study of T-cell reconstitution after alpha-beta-depleted transplantation in children. Researchers prepared the TCRbeta library using unique molecular identifiers, the study reports. TCRdb re-called the PCR reads through MiXCR, storing one row per CDR3 protein. The sample shows 500,000 to 600,000 distinct CDR3 sequences, 32% of them seen only once. Germline lookup yields CDR1 SGHTA and CDR2 FQGNSA. CDR3 size: 14 residues. Trimming took 5 bases from V and 3 from J, leaving 13 bases between them. The specimen comprised PBMCs from the stem cell graft donor, sampled from the stem cell graft. The V gene is TRBV7-2, the J gene TRBJ1-2; a weak D match, TRBD1 (6 bases). The sequence came from a human donor who donated a stem cell graft to a child with aplastic anemia. The CDR3 nucleotides are TGTGCCAGCAGCCGTAGTGCAGGGGACTATGGCTACACCTTC. Protein sequence: CASSRSAGDYGYTF.